This T cell receptor beta chain is drawn from a study of CD8+ T cells in alopecia areata. The overall study: It was oral tofacitinib, at 5 to 10 mg twice daily, that treated patients received. Tofacitinib was given for 6 to 18 months, then stopped for 6 months. Study outcomes and limitations: Lesional tissue from the scalp (especially in alopecia totalis/universalis) showed higher clonality than normal scalp. With patients, TCR sharing proved less clear than in mice, a difference possibly related to HLA.

A word on this clone: Its antigen is not known.

Trimming removed 2 bases at V and 10 bases at J, with 10 bases between. This CDR3 spans 11 amino acids. Per the germline V gene, CDR1 is GTSNPN and CDR2 is SVGIG (reference sequence). Following RNA extraction, reverse transcription yielded cDNA that acted as the sequencing template. The repertoire was sequenced with immunoSEQ multiplex PCR; TCRdb's copy has only in-frame clones and lacks some. The table records roughly 150,000 clones, 45% to 60% of them present only once. Treatment indicated: oral pan-JAK inhibitor, 5-10 mg twice daily. The V gene is TRBV30, the J gene TRBJ2-3; possibly TRBD2 for D (5 bases). This TCR came from a human donor with alopecia areata. Specimen: CD8+ T cells sorted from blood, collected at week 4, from a patient treated with tofacitinib. CDR3 nucleotide sequence: TGTGCCTGGAGTTGGCGGCGGGCGCAGTATTTT. Residues: CAWSWRRAQYF.